Detailed here is one TCR beta chain. No antigen is known for it. Use of 60 Vbeta and 13 Jbeta primers characterized the PCR. The assay was immunoSEQ multiplex PCR, and TCRdb's table has in-frame clones only and misses some. The sample shows about 97,000 clones, roughly 73% of them seen only once. The data derive from a study of cytomegalovirus exposure and HLA in healthy donors. Regarding the study as a whole: Exclusion as indistinguishable affected some V segments, including TRBV6-2 and TRBV6-3. The listing of 150 to 200 TCR beta chains classed them as cytomegalovirus-associated. HLA alleles were associated with fewer than 20,000 TCR beta sequences in a later analysis at 0.05 false discovery rate.

Germline V gene data show CDR1 as SGHRS and CDR2 as YFSETQ. The V segment lost 3 bases and the J segment 7 bases; nucleotides outside the gene matches: 9. The CDR3 is 17 residues long. Sequencing input: PBMCs. The genes are TRBV5-1 and TRBJ2-1; 14 bases align to TRBD2. This TCR derives from a man aged 35-49 years in good health and CMV-seronegative. CDR3 sequence: CASSWGLAGDFYNEQFF. The CDR3, as DNA: TGCGCCAGCAGCTGGGGACTAGCGGGGGACTTCTATAATGAGCAGTTCTTC.